This T cell receptor (beta chain) came from a study of cytomegalovirus exposure and HLA in healthy donors. The study, taken as a whole, reports: What a later analysis showed was that several of the most significant clusters appeared linked to common viral pathogens. Looking again later, the authors saw that most CMV-associated TCR beta chains seemed HLA-restricted. A later analysis reportedly found fewer N-insertions in an Asian-associated ancestry cluster than the roughly 730-donor mean. Based on reports, TCR beta sequences accurately predicted HLA-A and HLA-B alleles for most subjects.

Regarding this clone: Its cognate antigen is unknown.

PCR employed 60 Vbeta and 13 Jbeta primers. Some clones are missing from TCRdb's copy, which holds only in-frame ones; the method was immunoSEQ multiplex PCR. This table has 100,000 to 150,000 clones, roughly 66% appearing once. Germline CDR1 and CDR2: SGHRS and YFSETQ. The CDR3 contains 16 residues. V lost 0 bases, J lost 6 bases, and 7 bases stayed unmatched. Source material: PBMCs. This chain links TRBV5-1 with TRBJ2-2; 8 bases fit TRBD1. The receptor's source is a man aged 60-69 years in good health and CMV-seropositive. The CDR3, as DNA: TGCGCCAGCAGCTTGGCCGCAGGGGGCCGTTCCGGGGAGCTGTTTTTT. Amino acid sequence: CASSLAAGGRSGELFF.